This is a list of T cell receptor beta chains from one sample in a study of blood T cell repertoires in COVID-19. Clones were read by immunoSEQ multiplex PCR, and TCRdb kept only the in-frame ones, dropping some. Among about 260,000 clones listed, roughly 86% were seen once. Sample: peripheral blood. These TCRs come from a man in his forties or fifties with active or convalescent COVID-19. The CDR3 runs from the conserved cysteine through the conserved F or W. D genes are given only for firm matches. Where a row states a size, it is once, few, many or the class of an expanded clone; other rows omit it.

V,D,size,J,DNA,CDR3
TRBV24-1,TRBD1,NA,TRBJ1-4,TGTGCCACCAGTGAGGCCGGGACAGGGGGTGAAAAACTGTTTTTT,CATSEAGTGGEKLFF
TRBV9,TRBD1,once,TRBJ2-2,TGTGCCAGCAGCAGCACAGGGGCGGCCACCGGGGAGCTGTTTTTT,CASSSTGAATGELFF
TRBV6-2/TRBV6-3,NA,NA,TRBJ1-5,TGTGCCAGCAGTCCCCGTAGTTATAGCAATCAGCCCCAGCATTTT,CASSPRSYSNQPQHF
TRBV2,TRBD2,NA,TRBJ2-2,TGTGCCAGCAGAGTCCCTAGCGGGAGAATCACCGGGGAGCTGTTTTTT,CASRVPSGRITGELFF
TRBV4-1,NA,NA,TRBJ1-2,TGCGCCAGCAGCCAAGAGGGGACTAGCGGGTTAAACTATGGCTACACCTTC,CASSQEGTSGLNYGYTF
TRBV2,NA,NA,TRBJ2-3,TGTGCCAGCAGTCCTTACGAAGAAACTAGCACAGATACGCAGTATTTT,CASSPYEETSTDTQYF
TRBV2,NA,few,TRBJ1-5,TGTGCCAGCAGTGAATCCCCAGGACTCAATCAGCCCCAGCATTTT,CASSESPGLNQPQHF
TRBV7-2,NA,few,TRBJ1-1,TGTGCCAGCAGCTTAAGGGGGACTGAAGCTTTCTTT,CASSLRGTEAFF
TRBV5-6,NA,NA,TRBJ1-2,TGTGCCAGCAGCTTAGATGACTTCTATGGCTACACCTTC,CASSLDDFYGYTF
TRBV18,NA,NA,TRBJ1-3,TGTGCCAGCTCACCACCGCTGGGAGGGTCTGGAAACACCATATATTTT,CASSPPLGGSGNTIYF
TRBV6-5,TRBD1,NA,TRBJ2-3,TGTGCCAGCGCCTCAGGACAGGGAAGCACAGATACGCAGTATTTT,CASASGQGSTDTQYF
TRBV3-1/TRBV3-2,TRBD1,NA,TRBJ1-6,TGTGCCAGCAGCCAAGGGGCGGGACAGGGAAGATCACCCCTCCACTTT,CASSQGAGQGRSPLHF
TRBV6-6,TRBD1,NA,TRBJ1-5,TGTGCCAGCAGGCCCACAGGGGCTCGCAATCAGCCCCAGCATTTT,CASRPTGARNQPQHF
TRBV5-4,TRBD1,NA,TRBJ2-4,TGTGCCAGCAGGACACAGGGACAGGGGGCTAACATTCAGTACTTC,CASRTQGQGANIQYF
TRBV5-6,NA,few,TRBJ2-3,TGTGCCAGCAGCTTGGTTTCAGCGGGAGATACGCAGTATTTT,CASSLVSAGDTQYF
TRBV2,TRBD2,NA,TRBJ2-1,TGTGCCAGCGGAGGTAGGACTAGCGGGCTTCATAGCTCCTACAATGAGCAGTTCTTC,CASGGRTSGLHSSYNEQFF
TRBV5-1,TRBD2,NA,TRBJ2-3,TGCGCCAGCAGCTCCGGGACTAGCGGGGGGGCCACAGATACGCAGTATTTT,CASSSGTSGGATDTQYF
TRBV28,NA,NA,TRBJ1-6,TGTGCCAGCAGTTTAGGGGGCGCGGGTAATAATTCACCCCTCCACTTT,CASSLGGAGNNSPLHF
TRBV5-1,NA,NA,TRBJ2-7,TGCGCCAGCAGACCAGAAGGCGGTTACGAGCAGTACTTC,CASRPEGGYEQYF
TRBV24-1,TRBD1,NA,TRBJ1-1,TGTGCCACCAGTGATTCAGGGACAGCCATGAACACTGAAGCTTTCTTT,CATSDSGTAMNTEAFF
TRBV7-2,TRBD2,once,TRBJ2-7,TGTGCCAGCAGCTTCCCGGCGAGCGGGGCATCCTACGAGCAGTACTTC,CASSFPASGASYEQYF
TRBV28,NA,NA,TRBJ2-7,TGTGCCAGCAAAGCTAGCTACGAGCAGTACTTC,CASKASYEQYF
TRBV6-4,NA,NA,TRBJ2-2,TGTGCCAGCAGTGCCCGCCCAGGGGACACCGGGGAGCTGTTTTTT,CASSARPGDTGELFF
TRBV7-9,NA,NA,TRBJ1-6,TGTGCCAGCAGCCCCGGGTGGGAGGGGCATGATAATTCACCCCTCCACTTT,CASSPGWEGHDNSPLHF
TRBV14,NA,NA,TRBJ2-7,TGTGCCAGCAGCCACCCTAGCGCGGATTACGAGCAGTACTTC,CASSHPSADYEQYF
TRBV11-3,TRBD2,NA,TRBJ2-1,TGTGCCAGCAGCTTAGATCGGAGACTAGCGGGAGAGCGCCATGAGCAGTTCTTC,CASSLDRRLAGERHEQFF
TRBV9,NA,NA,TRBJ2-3,TGTGCCAGCAGCGTAGGGATGGGAGACACAGATACGCAGTATTTT,CASSVGMGDTDTQYF
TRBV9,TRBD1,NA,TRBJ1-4,TGTGCCAGCAGCCTACTTCCGGGACAGGGTAATGAAAAACTGTTTTTT,CASSLLPGQGNEKLFF
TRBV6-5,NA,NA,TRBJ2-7,TGTGCCAGCAGTTACTCGCAGGCCACGAGCTCCTACGAGCAGTACTTC,CASSYSQATSSYEQYF
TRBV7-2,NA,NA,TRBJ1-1,TGTGCCAGCAGCTTCCGCCAGGCAGCACTCAGTGAAGCTTTCTTT,CASSFRQAALSEAFF
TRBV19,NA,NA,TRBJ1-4,TGTGCCAGTAGTATCCCCACAGGCGTCAATGAAAAACTGTTTTTT,CASSIPTGVNEKLFF
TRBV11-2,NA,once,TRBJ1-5,TGTGCCAGCAGCCGCAGCGTCAATCAGCCCCAGCATTTT,CASSRSVNQPQHF
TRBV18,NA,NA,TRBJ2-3,TGTGCCAGCTCACCACTCTCTACGGGATCCCCCGATACGCAGTATTTT,CASSPLSTGSPDTQYF
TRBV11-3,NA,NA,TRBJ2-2,TGTGCCAGCACCATCAACACCGGGGAGCTGTTTTTT,CASTINTGELFF
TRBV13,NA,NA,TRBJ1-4,TGTGCCAGCAGCTCCGTCTCGGACATAAATGGAGCTAATGAAAAACTGTTTTTT,CASSSVSDINGANEKLFF
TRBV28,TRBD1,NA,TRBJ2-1,TGTGCCAGCAGTTTATTTACAGGGGAGAATGAGCAGTTCTTC,CASSLFTGENEQFF
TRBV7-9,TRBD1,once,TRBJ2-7,TGTGCCAGCAGCTTAGTAGTCCCCACAGGGGGCGAGCAGTACTTC,CASSLVVPTGGEQYF
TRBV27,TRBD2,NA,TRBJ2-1,TGTGCCAGCAGTCCTCGAATACTAGCGGGGGGGCCGGATGAGCAGTTCTTC,CASSPRILAGGPDEQFF
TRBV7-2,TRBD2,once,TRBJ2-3,TGTGCCAGCAGCTTAGGCGGGGGTGGCACAGATACGCAGTATTTT,CASSLGGGGTDTQYF
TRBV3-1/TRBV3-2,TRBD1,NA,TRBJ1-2,TGTGCCAGCGGACAGGGGGCCATCACCTTC,CASGQGAITF
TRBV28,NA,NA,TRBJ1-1,TGTGCCAGCAGTCCCCCCGGGACATTGAACACTGAAGCTTTCTTT,CASSPPGTLNTEAFF
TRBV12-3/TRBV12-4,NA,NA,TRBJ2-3,TGTGCCAGCAGTTCGGACAGTAGTACGCAGTATTTT,CASSSDSSTQYF
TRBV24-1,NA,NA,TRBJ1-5,TGTGCCACCAGTGTTGGGGGCTGGCAGCCCCAGCATTTT,CATSVGGWQPQHF
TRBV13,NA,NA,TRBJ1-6,TGTGCCAGCAGCTTACGGGGGAACTATAATTCACCCCTCCACTTT,CASSLRGNYNSPLHF
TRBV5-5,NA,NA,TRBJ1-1,TGTGCCAGCAGCGCCCACCAGACAGACACTGAAGCTTTCTTT,CASSAHQTDTEAFF
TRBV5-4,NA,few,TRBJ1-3,TGTGCCAGCAGCTCTGGGACATTAGGCCTAAACACCATATATTTT,CASSSGTLGLNTIYF
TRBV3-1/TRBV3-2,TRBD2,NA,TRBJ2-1,TGTGCCAGCAGCCGGCGGGAGGATGAGCAGTTCTTC,CASSRREDEQFF
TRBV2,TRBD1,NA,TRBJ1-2,TGTGCCAGCAAGGAGGGGGCCTGGTATGGCTACACCTTC,CASKEGAWYGYTF
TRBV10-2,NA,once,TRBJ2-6,TGCGCCAGCAGTGTTCCTCGGTACTCTGGGGCCAACGTCCTGACTTTC,CASSVPRYSGANVLTF
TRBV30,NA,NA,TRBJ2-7,TGTGCCTGGAGTGTACGAGGGAGAGAGCAGTACTTC,CAWSVRGREQYF
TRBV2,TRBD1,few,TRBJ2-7,TGTGCCAGCAGGCCGGACAGGGGATCCGAGCAGTACTTC,CASRPDRGSEQYF
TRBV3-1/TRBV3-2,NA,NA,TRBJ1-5,TGTGCCAGCAGCCAAGACGCAGGAAGGGGGTATAGCAATCAGCCCCAGCATTTT,CASSQDAGRGYSNQPQHF
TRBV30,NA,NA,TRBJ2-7,TGTGCCTGGAGTCTCCCGGGGAGTCACGAGCAGTACTTC,CAWSLPGSHEQYF